A selection of T cell receptor beta chains follows, all from one sample in a study of cytomegalovirus exposure and HLA in healthy donors. Assay: immunoSEQ multiplex PCR; the TCRdb copy retains only in-frame clones and omits some. The table lists approximately 65,000 clones, 60% to 80% of them singletons, with roughly 17% in the top ten. Sequenced: PBMCs. The receptors were sampled from a man in his forties in good health and CMV-seropositive. Both conserved end residues are part of each CDR3. The D gene is left open where the match is weak. Size values are once, few and many counts, or a class for expanded clones, and some rows have none.

TRBJ2-1 | TRBV2 | 15 | NA | NA | CASTTNVTAYNEQFF | TGTGCCAGCACCACAAACGTGACAGCCTACAATGAGCAGTTCTTC
TRBJ2-7 | TRBV19 | 13 | NA | NA | CASSTSSRGEQYF | TGTGCCAGTAGTACGTCCAGCCGGGGCGAGCAGTACTTC
TRBJ2-3 | TRBV25-1 | 14 | TRBD2 | NA | CASRGREGWNTQYF | TGTGCCAGCAGAGGGCGGGAGGGGTGGAATACGCAGTATTTT
TRBJ2-7 | TRBV27 | 15 | TRBD2 | once | CASSTSRRNSYEQYF | TGTGCCAGCTCGACTAGCCGGAGGAACTCCTACGAGCAGTACTTC
TRBJ1-5 | TRBV11-2 | 13 | NA | once | CASSFSGNQPQHF | TGTGCCAGCAGCTTTAGCGGGAATCAGCCCCAGCATTTT
TRBJ2-7 | TRBV29-1 | 13 | TRBD2 | NA | CSVIRDYPYEQYF | TGCAGCGTAATCCGGGACTATCCCTACGAGCAGTACTTC
TRBJ2-3 | TRBV29-1 | 14 | NA | NA | CSVGDGSGVDTQYF | TGCAGCGTTGGTGACGGGAGTGGAGTGGATACGCAGTATTTT
TRBJ1-1 | TRBV9 | 15 | TRBD1 | NA | CASSTRDSYGTEAFF | TGTGCCAGCAGCACCCGGGACAGTTACGGCACTGAAGCTTTCTTT
TRBJ2-7 | TRBV14 | 14 | NA | few | CASSQDIFFYEQYF | TGTGCCAGCAGCCAAGATATTTTCTTCTACGAGCAGTACTTC
TRBJ2-7 | TRBV7-2 | 16 | NA | few | CASSLNRRGSGAEQYF | TGTGCCAGCAGCTTAAATAGGAGGGGGAGCGGGGCCGAGCAGTACTTC
TRBJ1-1 | TRBV6-5 | 15 | NA | once | CASSYSSIPNTEAFF | TGTGCCAGCAGTTACTCATCAATTCCGAACACTGAAGCTTTCTTT
TRBJ2-1 | TRBV6-5 | 12 | NA | NA | CASRGGLNEQFF | TGTGCTTCGCGTGGAGGGTTGAATGAGCAGTTCTTC
TRBJ1-5 | TRBV6-1 | 15 | NA | NA | CASTPARYSNQPQHF | TGTGCCAGCACCCCGGCCAGGTATAGCAATCAGCCCCAGCATTTT
TRBJ2-1 | TRBV15 | 17 | NA | NA | CATSREAAGRGYNEQFF | TGTGCCACCAGCAGAGAGGCGGCGGGGCGGGGATACAATGAGCAGTTCTTC
TRBJ1-3 | TRBV30 | 14 | NA | NA | CAWKLRGSGNTIYF | TGTGCCTGGAAGTTACGGGGCTCTGGAAACACCATATATTTT
TRBJ2-2 | TRBV2 | 16 | TRBD2 | few | CASSPGTGLITGELFF | TGTGCCAGCTCCCCCGGGACGGGACTAATCACCGGGGAGCTGTTTTTT
TRBJ2-2 | TRBV5-4 | 15 | TRBD1 | once | CASSFQGVFTGELFF | TGTGCCAGCAGCTTTCAGGGGGTTTTCACCGGGGAGCTGTTTTTT